This entry describes one TCR beta chain. Its specificity is unknown. A much larger clone lies a single base off, so this may be a read error. The CDR3 spans 13 residues. With V trimmed by 8 bases and J by 8 bases, 9 bases remained unmatched. The germline V gene encodes CDR1 MNHNY and CDR2 SVGAGI (reference sequence). Carried by each TCR cDNA molecule was a unique molecular identifier. TCRdb itself ran the 5' RACE reads through MiXCR, one entry per CDR3 protein. Of about 120,000 distinct CDR3 sequences listed, less than 15% are singletons. Regarding time point: blood at routine non-recurrence follow-up after resection. Tumor, nontumor lung or frozen PBMC supplied whole RNA that was sequenced unsorted. This specimen belongs to a study of spatial heterogeneity in lung cancer. Whole-study context: Mean representation of each unique TCR and UMI combination in the raw reads exceeded 9.5 occurrences.

Findings of the study overall: In blood, ubiquitous expanded tumor TCRs appeared more at resection than follow-up.

The chain couples TRBV6-6 to TRBJ1-2, with 9 bases matching TRBD1. The source was PBMCs, collected at follow-up. The receptor was derived from a male donor with early-stage non-small cell lung cancer. CDR3: CASRPGQGAGYTF. The CDR3 coding sequence is TGTGCCAGCCGTCCGGGACAGGGAGCCGGCTACACCTTC.